These 22 T cell receptor beta chains share one sample of origin, sequenced in a study of response to subunit inactivated influenza vaccine. TCRdb analysed the RT-PCR reads with MiXCR anew, one entry per CDR3 protein. This sample has under 950,000 distinct CDR3 sequences; less than 25% occur once, and the top ten carry about 10%. The material was PBMCs from blood, obtained 5 days after vaccination. These receptors were collected from a man over 45 who received an inactivated influenza vaccine.

J is TRBJ1-6 and V is TRBV20-1; tentative D call: TRBD1 (5 bases). Trimming pared 6 bases from V and 4 bases from J, leaving 10 bases between. CDR1 is DFQATT, CDR2 SNEGSKA, per germline (reference sequence). The CDR3 runs 13 residues. CDR3 region: CSARQLYNSPLHF. CDR3 nucleotide sequence: TGCAGTGCAAGACAGCTTTATAATTCACCCCTCCACTTT.

The V gene is TRBV20-1, the J gene TRBJ2-2; 8 bases line up with TRBD2. This CDR3 is 15 amino acids long. Per germline, CDR1 DFQATT and CDR2 SNEGSKA (reference sequence). The trim removed 1 base at V and 5 bases at J, leaving 6 bases unmatched. Here the CDR3 DNA reads TGCAGTGCTAGAGGGAGGAAGCGGGGGACCGGGGAGCTGTTTTTT. This encodes CSARGRKRGTGELFF.

This chain joins TRBV4-3 and TRBJ2-7, with a tentative D call TRBD2 (6 bases). CDR3 size: 15 residues. V was pared by 1 base and J by 4 bases, with 14 bases between. CDR1 and CDR2 from the germline V gene are LGHNA and YSLEER. CDR3 in DNA: TGCGCCAGCAGCCAAGGTCCGGGGGACGGTTACGAGCAGTACTTC. This translates into CASSQGPGDGYEQYF.

This clonotype showed up just a few times. The chain couples TRBV9 to TRBJ1-2; tentative D call: TRBD1 (6 bases). CDR1 and CDR2 from the germline V gene are SGDLS and YYNGEE. The CDR3 covers 15 residues. Trimming removed 0 bases at V and 6 bases at J, with 15 bases between. CDR3 DNA: TGTGCCAGCAGCGTAGATACAGGGACGGTGGATGGCTACACCTTC. Translated, it gives CASSVDTGTVDGYTF.

The chain carries TRBV7-3 and TRBJ1-1; D call uncertain. Germline CDR1 and CDR2: SGHTA and FQGTGA. This CDR3 is built from 15 residues. Trimming stripped 5 bases from V and 2 bases from J, with 15 bases between. The CDR3 bases are TGTGCCAGCAGCCCCCTCGGGATCCTAAACACTGAAGCTTTCTTT. This gives the protein CASSPLGILNTEAFF.

The chain carries TRBV27 and TRBJ2-7; D uncertain. The V gene lost 3 bases and the J gene lost 0 bases, with 9 bases spanning the gap. Germline loops: CDR1 MNHEY, CDR2 SMNVEV (reference sequence). This CDR3 has 14 residues. In DNA, the CDR3 is TGTGCCAGCAGTTTTTCGCAGGCCTCCTACGAGCAGTACTTC. Translation gives CASSFSQASYEQYF.

On this clonotype: Without the conserved terminal phenylalanine or tryptophan, this CDR3 likely stems from a read error. The DNA is left out, because the CDR3 cannot be placed on it with certainty; the CDR3 is given as TCRdb lists it. This chain links TRBV28 with TRBJ2-1; TRBD2 is taken as the D call from the table, unchecked against the DNA. Termini included, the CDR3 measures 12 amino acids. CDR1 MDHEN and CDR2 SYDVKM come from the germline V gene. Here the CDR3 reads CASSLRAGGLIV.

This clonotype was seen just once. A much larger clone is a single base away; this may be a read error. The genes are TRBV6-5 and TRBJ2-7, with unresolved D. Germline V gene lookup returns CDR1 MNHEY and CDR2 SVGAGI. The CDR3 consists of 13 residues. Here the CDR3 DNA reads TGTGCCAGCAGTTACGCGAGAGGATACGAGCAGTGCTTC. Its protein is CASSYARGYEQCF.

The chain combines TRBV6-2 or TRBV6-3 with TRBJ2-2; the D gene is possibly TRBD1 (5 bases). Germline lookup yields CDR1 MNHEY and CDR2 SVGEGT. Trimming cost V 2 bases and J 6 bases, with 13 bases left between them. CDR3 length: 15 amino acids. CDR3 coding DNA: TGTGCCAGCAGTTACCTGACAGTACGGGCCGGGGAGCTGTTTTTT. Translation gives CASSYLTVRAGELFF.

This chain uses TRBV12-5 with TRBJ2-2; D is ambiguous. There are 14 residues in the CDR3. CDR1 and CDR2 from the germline V gene are LGHNT and FRNRAP. Deletions cut 4 bases from V and 3 bases from J, with 9 bases between. The CDR3 sequence: CASGYGTYTGELFF. The CDR3 DNA sequence: TGTGCTAGTGGTTACGGTACCTACACCGGGGAGCTGTTTTTT.

The V and J genes are TRBV4-3 and TRBJ2-7; D is unresolved. The V end was cut by 0 bases, the J end by 5 bases, with 11 bases between. Germline V lookup: CDR1 LGHNA, CDR2 YSLEER. The CDR3 is 14 residues long. CDR3 residues: CASSQDWGNDEQYF. DNA for the CDR3: TGCGCCAGCAGCCAAGATTGGGGTAACGACGAGCAGTACTTC.

This clonotype came up many times. V gene TRBV29-1 combines with J gene TRBJ2-1, with TRBD2 matching 12 bases. The CDR3 extends over 14 amino acids. Germline V gene lookup returns CDR1 SQVTM and CDR2 ANQGSEA. V dropped 6 bases and J dropped 8; count of bases not matched to a gene: 8. CDR3 amino acids: CSVAQRLAGDEQFF. The CDR3 nucleotides read TGCAGCGTCGCCCAAAGACTAGCGGGAGATGAGCAGTTCTTC.

This clonotype was seen only a few times. This chain links TRBV7-2 with TRBJ1-5; tentatively, D is TRBD1 (5 bases). Trimming removed 4 bases at V and 6 bases at J, with 10 bases between. The CDR3 spans 13 residues. Germline CDR1 and CDR2: SGHTA and FQGNSA. The DNA of the CDR3 is TGTGCCAGCAGCTCAGGGAGCCCTCAGCCCCAGCATTTT. This sequence encodes CASSSGSPQPQHF.

The genes are TRBV6-2 or TRBV6-3 and TRBJ2-3, with 7 bases that match TRBD1. V gave up 3 bases and J gave up 7 bases; unmatched junction bases: 16. The CDR3 loop spans 17 amino acids. Germline V gives CDR1 MNHEY, CDR2 SVGEGT. CDR3 in DNA: TGTGCCAGCAGTTATCTCAAACCGGGACAGTCCCTCCATACGCAGTATTTT. Translating gives CASSYLKPGQSLHTQYF.

The rearrangement uses TRBV10-3 and TRBJ2-4; 7 bases map to TRBD1. The V segment lost 0 bases and the J segment 3 bases; nucleotides outside the gene matches: 2. This CDR3 region has 15 residues. CDR1 is ENHRY, CDR2 SYGVKD, per germline. The CDR3: CAISESSGGKNIQYF. Here the CDR3 DNA reads TGTGCCATCAGTGAGTCGTCAGGGGGCAAAAACATTCAGTACTTC.

The rearrangement joins TRBV6-2 or TRBV6-3 to TRBJ1-1; the D gene is possibly TRBD1 (5 bases). Trimming took 7 bases from V and 0 from J, leaving 15 bases between them. This CDR3 comprises 15 residues. Per the germline V gene, CDR1 is MNHEY and CDR2 is SVGEGT. The CDR3 bases are TGTGCCAGCAATAGGGGCGCCCTCCTGAACACTGAAGCTTTCTTT. Translating gives CASNRGALLNTEAFF.

The rearrangement links TRBV5-1 to TRBJ2-1; a weak D match, TRBD1 (6 bases). Between the trimmed V and J ends, which lost 3 bases and 5 bases, there was a span of 12 bases. This CDR3 has 14 amino acids. Germline CDR1 reads SGHRS; CDR2 reads YFSETQ. Here the CDR3 reads CASSSRGHHNEQFF. In nucleotides, the CDR3 is TGCGCCAGCAGCTCCCGGGGACACCACAATGAGCAGTTCTTC. Complete variable domain (other parts from reference TRBV5-1 and TRBJ2-1): KAGVTQTPRYLIKTRGQQVTLSCSPISGHRSVSWYQQTPGQGLQFLFEYFSETQRNKGNFPGRFSGRQFSNSRSEMNVSTLELGDSALYLCASSSRGHHNEQFFGPGTRLTVL.

The chain has TRBV12-3 or TRBV12-4 and TRBJ1-2, with unresolved D. The V and J ends lost 2 bases and 8 bases respectively, with 24 bases between them. This CDR3 comprises 17 residues. The DNA for the CDR3 is TGTGCCAGCAGTTTAAGCCCTCCGGGGAGAGTAGTTGGAGGCTACACCTTC. Its translation is CASSLSPPGRVVGGYTF.

This clonotype was recorded a few times. The genes are TRBV11-2 and TRBJ2-1; 7 bases are shared with TRBD2. This CDR3 has 14 residues. Looked up from germline, CDR1 is SGHAT and CDR2 is FQNNGV. J gave up 13 bases and V 5 bases, and 14 bases lay outside the gene matches. CDR3 residues: CASSPRAGVSSQFF. CDR3 DNA sequence: TGTGCCAGCAGCCCTCGTGCGGGGGTTTCTTCTCAGTTCTTC.

This clonotype was counted only a few times. This chain links TRBV24-1 with TRBJ2-7, with D perhaps being TRBD1 or TRBD2 (6 bases each). Trimming took 2 bases from V and 6 from J, leaving 16 bases between them. Germline V gene data show CDR1 as KGHDR and CDR2 as SFDVKD. This CDR3 comprises 15 residues. Written as DNA, the CDR3 is TGTGCCACCAGTGATTCTAAGGGGGGATGGGCCGAGCAGTACTTC. Residues: CATSDSKGGWAEQYF.

This clonotype was counted a single time. The chain is built from TRBV7-9 and TRBJ2-6, with 9 bases lining up with TRBD1. The CDR3 runs 17 residues. V gave up 8 bases and J gave up 0 bases; unmatched junction bases: 8. Germline V gene sequence: CDR1 SEHNR, CDR2 FQNEAQ (reference sequence). The CDR3 DNA follows: TGTGCCAGCCGCTCGGGACAGGGCCACTCTGGGGCCAACGTCCTGACTTTC. Translation: CASRSGQGHSGANVLTF.

This clonotype has a handful of counts. This chain connects TRBV6-7 to TRBJ1-1, with no clear D. TRBV6-7 is an ORF, and what it does is uncertain. The CDR3 covers 17 residues. Trimming took 6 bases from V and 7 from J, leaving 27 bases between them. CDR3 coding DNA: TGTGCCAGCAGCAACCCCATTCAAGGCATCGGGGTCGGTGAAGCTTTCTTT. This translates into CASSNPIQGIGVGEAFF.